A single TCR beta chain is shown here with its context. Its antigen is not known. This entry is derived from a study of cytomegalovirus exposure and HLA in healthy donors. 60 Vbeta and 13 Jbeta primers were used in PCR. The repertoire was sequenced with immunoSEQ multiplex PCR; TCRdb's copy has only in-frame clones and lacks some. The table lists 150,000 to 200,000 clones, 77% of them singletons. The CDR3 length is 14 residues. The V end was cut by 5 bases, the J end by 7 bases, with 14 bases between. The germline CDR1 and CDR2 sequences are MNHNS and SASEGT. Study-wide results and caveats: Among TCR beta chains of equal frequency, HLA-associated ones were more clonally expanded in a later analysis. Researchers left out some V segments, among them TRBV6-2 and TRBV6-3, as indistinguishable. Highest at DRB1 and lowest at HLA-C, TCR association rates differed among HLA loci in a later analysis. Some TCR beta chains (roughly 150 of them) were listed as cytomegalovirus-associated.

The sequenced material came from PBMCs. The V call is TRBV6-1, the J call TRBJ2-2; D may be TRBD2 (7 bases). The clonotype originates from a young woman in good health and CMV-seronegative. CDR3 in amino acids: CASSMGGHGGELFF. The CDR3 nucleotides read TGTGCCAGCAGTATGGGGGGGCACGGCGGGGAGCTGTTTTTT.